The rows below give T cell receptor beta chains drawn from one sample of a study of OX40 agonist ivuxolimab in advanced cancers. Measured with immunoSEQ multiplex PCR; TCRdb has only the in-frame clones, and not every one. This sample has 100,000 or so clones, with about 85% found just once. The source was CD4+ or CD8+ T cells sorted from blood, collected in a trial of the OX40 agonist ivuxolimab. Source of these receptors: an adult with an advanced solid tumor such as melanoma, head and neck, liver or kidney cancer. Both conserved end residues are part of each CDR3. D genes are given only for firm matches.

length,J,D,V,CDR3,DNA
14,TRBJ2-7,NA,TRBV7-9,CASSPGLETYEQYF,TGTGCCAGCAGCCCGGGACTCGAGACCTACGAGCAGTACTTC
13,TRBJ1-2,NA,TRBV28,CASSLEFRYGYTF,TGTGCCAGCAGTTTGGAGTTTCGCTATGGCTACACCTTC
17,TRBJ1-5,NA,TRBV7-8,CASSLASGAYGDQPQHF,TGTGCCAGCAGCTTAGCGTCGGGGGCTTATGGGGATCAGCCCCAGCATTTT
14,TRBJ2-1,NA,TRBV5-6,CASSLARPNNEQFF,TGTGCCAGCAGCTTGGCCCGGCCGAACAATGAGCAGTTCTTC
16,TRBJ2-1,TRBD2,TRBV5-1,CASSPEAGESNNEQFF,TGCGCCAGCAGCCCTGAAGCGGGAGAATCCAACAATGAGCAGTTCTTC
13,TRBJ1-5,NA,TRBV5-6,CASSLAGKQPQHF,TGTGCCAGCAGCTTGGCTGGGAAACAGCCCCAGCATTTT
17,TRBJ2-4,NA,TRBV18,CASSPQANFIAKNIQYF,TGTGCCAGCTCACCCCAGGCAAACTTTATAGCCAAAAACATTCAGTACTTC
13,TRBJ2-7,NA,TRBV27,CASSRGTNYEQYF,TGTGCCAGCAGTCGTGGGACCAACTACGAGCAGTACTTC
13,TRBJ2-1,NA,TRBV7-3,CASSHSGTNEQFF,TGTGCCAGCAGCCATTCAGGAACCAATGAGCAGTTCTTC
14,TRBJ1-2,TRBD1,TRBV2,CASSQQGAGLGYTF,TGTGCCAGCAGCCAACAGGGGGCAGGGCTAGGCTACACCTTC
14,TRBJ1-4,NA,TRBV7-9,CASSLGTSNEKLFF,TGTGCCAGCAGCTTAGGAACGTCTAATGAAAAACTGTTTTTT